This T cell receptor beta chain was identified during a study of T cells after yellow fever vaccination. Study context: Low-cell-number fractions were prepared with SMART-Seq v4 Ultra Low Input. Study results and limitations: Among all clonotypes, a small share was observed in both CD4 and CD8 compartments. After the booster, approximately 96% of CD4 and about nine tenths of CD8 primary-response clones were re-detected. Although the secondary response was weaker, it peaked faster, at day 5 versus 15.

TCRdb analysed the 5' RACE reads with MiXCR anew, one entry per CDR3 protein. This table has some 320,000 distinct CDR3 sequences, over 4% appearing once. The CDR3 length is 16 residues. The germline V gene encodes CDR1 SGHVS and CDR2 FNYEAQ. Trimming stripped 2 bases from V and 2 bases from J, with 13 bases between. This clonotype was recorded a few times. Its antigen remains unknown. This chain uses TRBV7-6 with TRBJ1-5; D uncertain. The TCR sequence derives from a man between 18 and 35 years old who received the YFV17D yellow fever vaccine. This sample comprised PBMCs, obtained 5 days after the yellow fever booster vaccination. CDR3 nucleotides: TGTGCCAGCAGCTTAAACCCCCCCGGAGGCAATCAGCCCCAGCATTTT. Protein sequence: CASSLNPPGGNQPQHF.